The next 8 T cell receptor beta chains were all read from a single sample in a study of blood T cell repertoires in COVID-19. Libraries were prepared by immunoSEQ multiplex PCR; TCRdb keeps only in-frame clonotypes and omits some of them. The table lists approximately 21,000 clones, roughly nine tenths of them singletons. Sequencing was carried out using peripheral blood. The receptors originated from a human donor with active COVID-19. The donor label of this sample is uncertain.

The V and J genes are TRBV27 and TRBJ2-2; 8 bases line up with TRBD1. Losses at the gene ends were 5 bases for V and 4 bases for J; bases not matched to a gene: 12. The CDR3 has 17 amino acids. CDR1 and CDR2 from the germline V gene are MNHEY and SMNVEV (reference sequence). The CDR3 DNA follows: TGTGCCAGCAGTATGGCCGGCGGCAGGGGGCTCACCGGGGAGCTGTTTTTT. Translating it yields CASSMAGGRGLTGELFF.

CDR3 bases: TGTGCCAGCAGCGGGAGGGAGAACACCGGGGAGCTGTTTTTT. This translates into CASSGRENTGELFF. The chain recombines TRBV5-4 with TRBJ2-2; 7 bases line up with TRBD2. This CDR3 has 14 residues. J was trimmed by 1 base and V by 4 bases; bases with no gene match: 1. The V gene's germline CDR1 is SGHNT and CDR2 YYREEE (reference sequence).

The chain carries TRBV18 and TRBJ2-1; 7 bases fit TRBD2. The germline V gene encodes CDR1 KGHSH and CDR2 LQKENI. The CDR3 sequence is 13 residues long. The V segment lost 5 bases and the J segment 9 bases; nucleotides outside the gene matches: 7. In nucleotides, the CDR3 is TGTGCCAGCTCAGCGACTAGCATAGGTGAGCAGTTCTTC. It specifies CASSATSIGEQFF.

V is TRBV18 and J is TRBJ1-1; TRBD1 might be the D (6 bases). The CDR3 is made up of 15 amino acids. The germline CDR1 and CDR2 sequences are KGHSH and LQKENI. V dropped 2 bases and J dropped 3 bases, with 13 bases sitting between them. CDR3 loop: CASSPIRRGYTEAFF. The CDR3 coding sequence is TGTGCCAGCTCACCAATCCGCAGGGGATACACTGAAGCTTTCTTT.

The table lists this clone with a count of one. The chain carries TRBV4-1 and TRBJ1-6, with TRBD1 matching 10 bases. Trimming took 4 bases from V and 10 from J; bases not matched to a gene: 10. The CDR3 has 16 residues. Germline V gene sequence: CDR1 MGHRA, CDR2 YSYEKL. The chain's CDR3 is CASSPSAGTGVSPLHF. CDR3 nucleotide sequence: TGCGCCAGCAGCCCCTCGGCGGGGACAGGGGTATCACCCCTCCACTTT.

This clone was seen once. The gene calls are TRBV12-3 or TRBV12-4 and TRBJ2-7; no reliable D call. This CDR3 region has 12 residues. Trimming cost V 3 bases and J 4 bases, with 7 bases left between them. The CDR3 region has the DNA TGTGCCAGCAGTTTTAGTGGTTACGAGCAGTACTTC. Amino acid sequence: CASSFSGYEQYF.

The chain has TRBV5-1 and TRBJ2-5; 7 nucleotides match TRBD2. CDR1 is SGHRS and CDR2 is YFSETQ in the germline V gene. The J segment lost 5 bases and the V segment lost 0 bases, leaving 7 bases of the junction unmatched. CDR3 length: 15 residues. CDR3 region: CASSLASWRGETQYF. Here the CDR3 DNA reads TGCGCCAGCAGCTTGGCCTCATGGCGGGGGGAGACCCAGTACTTC.

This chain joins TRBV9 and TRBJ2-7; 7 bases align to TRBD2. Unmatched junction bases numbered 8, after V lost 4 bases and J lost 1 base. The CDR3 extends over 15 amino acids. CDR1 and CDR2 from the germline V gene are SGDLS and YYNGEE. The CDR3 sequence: CASSPTGLQSYEQYF. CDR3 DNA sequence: TGTGCCAGCAGCCCAACGGGACTACAGTCCTACGAGCAGTACTTC.